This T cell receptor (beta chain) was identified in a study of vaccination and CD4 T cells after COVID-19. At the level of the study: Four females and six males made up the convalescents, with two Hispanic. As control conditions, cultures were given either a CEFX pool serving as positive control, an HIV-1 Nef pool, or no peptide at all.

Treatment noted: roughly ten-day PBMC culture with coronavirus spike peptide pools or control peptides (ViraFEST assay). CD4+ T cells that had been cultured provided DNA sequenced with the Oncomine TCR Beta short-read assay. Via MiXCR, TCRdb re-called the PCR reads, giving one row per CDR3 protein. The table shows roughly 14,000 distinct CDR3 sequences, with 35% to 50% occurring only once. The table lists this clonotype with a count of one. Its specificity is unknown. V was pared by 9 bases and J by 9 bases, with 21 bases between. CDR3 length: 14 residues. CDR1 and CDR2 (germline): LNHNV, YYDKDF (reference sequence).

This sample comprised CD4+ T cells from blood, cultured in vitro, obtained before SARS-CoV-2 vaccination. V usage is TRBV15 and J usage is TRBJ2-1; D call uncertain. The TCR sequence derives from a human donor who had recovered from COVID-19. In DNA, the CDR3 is TGTGCCACGGGTCGGTTGGCTAAACGTGGTGAGCAGTTCTTC. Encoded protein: CATGRLAKRGEQFF.